This entry describes one TCR beta chain. It lacks a known antigen. No much larger clone exists at a distance of one base, and base qualities are not known. The sample comes from a study of shared clonotypes between healthy human individuals (TCRdb year 2020). Notes on the research overall: The cohort comprised a couple of women and a few men aged 18 to 49 years. For each donor, CD4 naive and CD4 memory were each given three plates, CD8 naive was given two plates, and CD8 memory was given one plate. Blood TCR repertoires of several healthy adults were deeply sequenced to estimate repertoire size and the extent of clonotype sharing between individuals. Different laboratories and diverse techniques were used to prepare libraries and sequence TCR repertoires, to increase sequencing depth and limit assay-specific biases. Between about 0.94 and 8.9 billion PBMCs per donor were obtained by leukapheresis. Results and caveats for the whole study, not just this receptor: Higher generation probabilities were observed for clonotypes shared by all four sorted-subset donors than for non-shared clonotypes. Sampling was restricted to blood, and TCR repertoires in tissues likely differ from the TCR repertoires found in blood. Estimated clonotype richness was generally larger for naive than for memory subsets. Even with the large sequencing depth, rarefaction of the sorted-subset datasets indicated that sequencing was incomplete. Approximately 5% of naive CD4, 3.5% of naive CD8, approximately 2.2% of memory CD4, and more than 0.35% of memory CD8 clonotypes were shared across a few donors. Based on pairwise subsampling, the degree of clonotype sharing among donors was expected to be affected by sequencing depth. Because the study included only a small number of donors, the genetic and exposure-history diversity represented was limited.

The donors were healthy, HIV-negative adults with no recently reported acute infections or vaccinations. All donors were Caucasian adults living in Nashville, Tennessee, USA. CD4+ T cells were enriched through magnetic negative selection, after which naive cells were positively selected on CD45RA and the remaining negative fraction served as the memory subset. Blood was collected by leukapheresis, and PBMCs were isolated by Ficoll-Histopaque density gradient centrifugation and then cryopreserved in liquid nitrogen vapor phase. Analytical flow cytometry was used to check the purity and quantity of every magnetically sorted T cell population. Genomic DNA was isolated from each sorted fraction and quantified by UV absorbance on a Nanodrop 2000c. CDR1 and CDR2, per the germline V gene, are MNHEY and SVGAGI. From cysteine to phenylalanine, the CDR3 is 13 amino acids long. Of all the DNA, just the CDR3 is kept, 39 bases in frame from base 1. V lost 6 bases and J lost 8 bases; the stretch between them is 16 bases long.

Using the deep immunoSEQ assay, multiplex PCR amplified TCR CDR3 regions from genomic DNA. Extracted genomic DNA from each cell subset was distributed evenly across all wells of several immunoSEQ 96-well plates, and each plate was treated as a replicate. For sorted subsets, approximately 200 ng of genomic DNA, equivalent to tens of thousands of T cell genomes, went into each replicate PCR. The purified libraries were quantified using a Qubit 3.0 fluorometer, sized with a Bioanalyzer 2100, and then quantified again using the KAPA Library Quantification kit. A separate single-read 150-cycle Illumina NextSeq 550 flow cell was used to sequence each immunoSEQ 96-well plate. In the authors' own workflow: Because the immunoSEQ output held only junctional sequences and lacked quality scores, the filtering could not match the filtering applied to full-length reads. To assign V/J genes and CDR3, sequences were annotated using PyIR, a Python wrapper for IgBLAST v1.9, with IMGT germline references. Any read was removed if the V/J assignment was weak (E-value above 1e-6), the CDR3 was missing, or the read contained stop codons, out-of-frame junctions, or ambiguous translated residues. V3J clonotypes were defined by identical inferred V gene, J gene, and CDR3 amino acid sequence. The percentage overlap between two repertoires was calculated by dividing the number of shared unique clonotypes by the size of the smaller repertoire. Three approaches were used to assess repertoire richness: RTK rarefaction, the Chao1 estimator, and Recon v2.1 estimates of unobserved clonotypes. OLGA was used to compute generation probabilities for all TCRbeta clonotypes that the gDNA method yielded from a few donors. TCRdb holds this immuneACCESS table with in-frame rearrangements only. Some clones are missing; in checked studies, unresolved V genes explain under half, and the rest has no known cause. V and J calls and clone size are copied from that table; D and trimming were computed from the DNA. The sample table records about 960,000 clones; more than 75% of these occur just once. In total, the top ten clones hold about 1.5% of the sample.

The chain joins TRBV6-5 to TRBJ1-2, with the D gene not confidently named. This receptor was taken from a man in his late teens or twenties in good health. Source material: memory CD4+ T cells sorted from blood. This specimen's cell subset or site label, per the study, means: CD45RA-negative fraction. Read as DNA, the sequence is TGTGCCAGCAGGGAGCAAGCAATCGAAGGCTACACCTTC. This is translated as CASREQAIEGYTF.